Each of the 10 T cell receptor beta chains below was sequenced from the same sample in a study of immune evolution from preneoplasia to lung adenocarcinoma. Sequencing was performed with immunoSEQ multiplex PCR; in TCRdb, only in-frame clones are kept and a portion is missing. The sample holds about 5,500 clones, around 74% seen once. Sequenced sample: FFPE adjacent normal lung tissue. The source is a person aged 80 or over with lung adenocarcinoma.

The chain links TRBV4-1 to TRBJ2-3; the match to TRBD2 covers 8 bases. V lost 4 bases, J lost 4 bases, and 13 bases stayed unmatched. CDR3 size: 17 residues. Germline CDR1 and CDR2: MGHRA and YSYEKL. The DNA of the CDR3 is TGCGCCAGCAGCCGGGCCGGGGTAGCGGGGCGGTCAGATACGCAGTATTTT. Amino acid sequence: CASSRAGVAGRSDTQYF.

In the case of this clone: The same CDR3 also results from other DNA sequences found in this sample. The V call is TRBV7-2, the J call TRBJ2-7; D unclear. Germline V gives CDR1 SGHTA, CDR2 FQGNSA. The CDR3 contains 17 residues. V was trimmed by 3 bases and J by 6 bases, leaving 24 bases between them. The CDR3 spells CASSFRDTGSFICEQYF. DNA for the CDR3: TGTGCCAGCAGCTTCCGAGACACCGGGTCCTTCATCTGCGAGCAGTACTTC.

In nucleotides, the CDR3 is TGTGCCAGCAGCCCTTGCGACGAGGGCGGCGTTGAAAAACTGTTTTTT. Amino acid sequence: CASSPCDEGGVEKLFF. J is TRBJ1-4 and V is TRBV7-3; D call uncertain. Germline V lookup: CDR1 SGHTA, CDR2 FQGTGA. The CDR3 runs to 16 residues. V lost 5 bases to trimming and J lost 7 bases, with 20 bases between them.

This chain joins TRBV30 and TRBJ2-1; D unclear. The CDR3 is made up of 15 amino acids. V was pared by 2 bases and J by 0 bases, with 11 bases between. The germline V gene encodes CDR1 GTSNPN and CDR2 SVGIG (reference sequence). The CDR3 DNA reads as TGTGCCTGGAGTAACTGGCCGAGCTCCTACAATGAGCAGTTCTTC. It encodes CAWSNWPSSYNEQFF.

The J gene is TRBJ2-7, the V gene TRBV7-9; 8 bases map to TRBD2. V gave up 4 bases and J gave up 5 bases; unmatched junction bases: 4. The germline V gene has CDR1 SEHNR and CDR2 FQNEAQ (reference sequence). The CDR3 runs to 13 residues. CDR3 in amino acids: CASSSGLANEQYF. DNA for the CDR3: TGTGCCAGCAGCTCAGGACTAGCCAACGAGCAGTACTTC. The entire variable domain, with the rest obtained from reference TRBV7-9 and TRBJ2-7, is as follows: DTGVSQNPRHKITKRGQNVTFRCDPISEHNRLYWYRQTLGQGPEFLTYFQNEAQLEKSRLLSDRFSAERPKGSFSTLEIQRTEQGDSAMYLCASSSGLANEQYFGPGTRLTVT.

The gene calls are TRBV5-8 and TRBJ2-3; D gene ambiguous. Germline V CDR1 and CDR2: SGHTS, YDEGEE. There are 12 residues in the CDR3. V was clipped by 4 bases and J by 11 bases, with 14 bases between them. The CDR3 coding sequence is TGTGCCAGCAGCCGGGTCGTCGGGCAGCAGTATTTT. Residues: CASSRVVGQQYF.

This chain joins TRBV15 and TRBJ2-3; maybe TRBD1 (5 bases). V was pared by 4 bases and J by 2 bases, with 16 bases between. CDR3 size: 16 residues. CDR1 is LNHNV and CDR2 is YYDKDF in the germline V gene (reference sequence). The CDR3 DNA is TGTGCCACCAGCACAAATCGCGCAGGGAACACAGATACGCAGTATTTT. This translates into CATSTNRAGNTDTQYF.

By sample share, this clone is large. The J gene is TRBJ2-6, the V gene TRBV5-4, with D tentatively TRBD1 or TRBD2 (5 bases each). Germline lookup yields CDR1 SGHNT and CDR2 YYREEE (reference sequence). This CDR3 is built from 14 residues. V was trimmed by 1 base and J by 12 bases, leaving 14 bases between them. As DNA, the CDR3 is TGTGCCAGCAGCTTGCAGGGACCCGACAGCGTCCTGACTTTC. Protein sequence: CASSLQGPDSVLTF.

CDR3 sequence reads: CASSSPGQGTPSYEQYF. The CDR3 bases are TGCGCCAGCAGCTCGCCGGGACAGGGCACCCCGTCCTACGAGCAGTACTTC. The chain combines TRBV5-1 with TRBJ2-7, with 9 bases lining up with TRBD1. Germline V gene lookup returns CDR1 SGHRS and CDR2 YFSETQ. The CDR3 has 17 amino acids. V trimming: 3 bases; J trimming: 1 base; junction bases outside the gene matches: 11.

The chain links TRBV28 to TRBJ2-7; D uncertain. Germline V CDR1 and CDR2: MDHEN, SYDVKM. The CDR3 has 13 amino acids. V lost 10 bases to trimming and J lost 1 base, with 14 bases between them. CDR3: CATDSGRSYEQYF. CDR3 in DNA: TGTGCCACCGACTCGGGCAGATCCTACGAGCAGTACTTC.